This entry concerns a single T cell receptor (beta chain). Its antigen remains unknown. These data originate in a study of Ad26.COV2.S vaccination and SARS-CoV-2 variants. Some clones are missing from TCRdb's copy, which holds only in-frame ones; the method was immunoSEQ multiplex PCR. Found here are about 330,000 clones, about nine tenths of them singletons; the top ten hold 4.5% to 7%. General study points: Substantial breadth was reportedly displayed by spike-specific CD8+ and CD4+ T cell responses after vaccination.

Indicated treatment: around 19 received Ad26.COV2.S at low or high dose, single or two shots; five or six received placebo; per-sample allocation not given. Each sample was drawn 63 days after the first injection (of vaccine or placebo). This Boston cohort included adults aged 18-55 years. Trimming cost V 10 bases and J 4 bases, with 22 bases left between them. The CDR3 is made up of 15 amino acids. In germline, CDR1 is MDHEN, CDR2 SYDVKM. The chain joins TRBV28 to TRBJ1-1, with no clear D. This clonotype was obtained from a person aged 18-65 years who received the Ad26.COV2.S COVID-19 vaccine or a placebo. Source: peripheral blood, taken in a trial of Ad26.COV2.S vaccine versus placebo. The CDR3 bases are TGTGCCACCTACCCGGGGTTCTGGGCGACCACTGAAGCTTTCTTT. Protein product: CATYPGFWATTEAFF.